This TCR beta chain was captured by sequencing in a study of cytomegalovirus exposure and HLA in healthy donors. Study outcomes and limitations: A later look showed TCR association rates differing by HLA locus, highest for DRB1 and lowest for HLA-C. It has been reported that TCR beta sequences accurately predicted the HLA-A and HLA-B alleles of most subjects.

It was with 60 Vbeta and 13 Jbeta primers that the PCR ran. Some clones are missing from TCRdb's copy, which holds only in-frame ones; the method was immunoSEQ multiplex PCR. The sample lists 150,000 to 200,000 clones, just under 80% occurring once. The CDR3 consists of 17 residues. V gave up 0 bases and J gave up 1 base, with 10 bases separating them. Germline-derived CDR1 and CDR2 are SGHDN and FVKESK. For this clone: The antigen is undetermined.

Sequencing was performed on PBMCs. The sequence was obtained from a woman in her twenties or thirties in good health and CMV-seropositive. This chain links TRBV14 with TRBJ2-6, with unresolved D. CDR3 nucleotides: TGTGCCAGCAGCCAAGATCTCCCCGGGTCTGGGGCCAACGTCCTGACTTTC. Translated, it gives CASSQDLPGSGANVLTF.